This TCR beta chain emerged from a study of blood T cell repertoires in COVID-19. The method was immunoSEQ multiplex PCR; TCRdb's version includes in-frame clones alone and lacks a portion of them. The table shows about 480,000 clones, with around 87% occurring only once. This study enrolled people aged about 18 to 95 from roughly 24 US geographic areas. Trimming cost V 3 bases and J 4 bases; bases outside gene matches: 12. The CDR3 has 16 amino acids. Germline V lookup: CDR1 SGHDT, CDR2 YYEEEE. The receptor's source is a middle-aged woman who had recovered from COVID-19. The chain is built from TRBV5-6 and TRBJ2-7; 8 bases map to TRBD2. Material: PBMCs or T cells enriched from blood (not recorded which). The CDR3: CASSSSNGRVTYEQYF. For the CDR3, the DNA is TGTGCCAGCAGCTCGTCTAACGGGAGGGTTACGTACGAGCAGTACTTC.